This T cell receptor (beta chain) derives from a study of OX40 agonist ivuxolimab in advanced cancers. Study-wide background: Patients received ivuxolimab, an agonistic anti-OX40 (CD134) antibody.

Profiling relied on immunoSEQ multiplex PCR, and the TCRdb table lists in-frame clones only, not all of them. This table has 45,000 to 50,000 clones, 87% appearing once. Study-wide findings and caveats: Circulating CD4+ and CD8+ T cells showed clonal expansion by week 6 at 0.1 to 3.0 mg/kg.

Remarks on this clone: Its antigen is as yet unknown.

The clonotype comes from an adult with an advanced solid tumor such as melanoma, head and neck, liver or kidney cancer. Here the sequenced sample was CD4+ or CD8+ T cells sorted from blood, taken in a trial of the OX40 agonist ivuxolimab.

This CDR3 is CAEGTRGNTEAFF. The CDR3, as DNA: TGTGCCGAAGGGACTCGCGGGAACACTGAAGCTTTCTTT. This sequence joins TRBV5-4 and TRBJ1-1, with D perhaps matching TRBD1 (5 bases). This CDR3 is 13 amino acids long. In germline, CDR1 is SGHNT, CDR2 YYREEE (reference sequence). Trimming removed 10 bases at V and 1 base at J, with 14 bases between.